These 14 T cell receptor beta chains were sequenced from one sample in a study of blood T cells in healthy people across ages. Together with a sample-barcoded 5' primer, a J-beta primer mix was included in a second PCR lasting about 6 to 12 cycles. Via MiXCR, TCRdb re-called the 5' RACE reads, giving one row per CDR3 protein. The sample lists roughly 800,000 distinct CDR3 sequences, around 25% occurring once. These sequences were also reported in another study, on T cells of mothers and their children.

Sequenced input: blood. These receptors came from a boy between 10 and 17 years old in good health.

This clonotype was found once. The chain employs TRBV6-5 and TRBJ1-4, with D tentatively TRBD1 (6 bases). The CDR3 has 15 amino acids. The V and J ends lost 4 bases and 8 bases respectively, with 17 bases between them. CDR1 and CDR2 (germline): MNHEY, SVGAGI. CDR3 sequence (DNA): TGTGCCAGCAGTTCCATTGGGGACACACCAGAAAAACTGTTTTTT. Its translation: CASSSIGDTPEKLFF.

This clonotype was seen more than once but under ten times. J is TRBJ1-1 and V is TRBV3-1; D gene uncertain. V gave up 6 bases and J gave up 1 base, with 15 bases separating them. CDR1 and CDR2 from the germline V gene are LGHDT and YNNKEL (reference sequence). The CDR3 is 15 residues long. The CDR3 here is CASRETDGWNTEAFF. The CDR3 DNA follows: TGTGCCAGCAGGGAAACTGACGGATGGAACACTGAAGCTTTCTTT. Supplemented by reference TRBV3-1 and TRBJ1-1, the full variable domain reads DTAVSQTPKYLVTQMGNDKSIKCEQNLGHDTMYWYKQDSKKFLKIMFSYNNKELIINETVPNRFSPKSPDKAHLNLHINSLELGDSAVYFCASRETDGWNTEAFFGQGTRLTVV.

V is TRBV5-4 and J is TRBJ2-1, with TRBD2 matching 13 bases. V trimming: 2 bases; J trimming: 6 bases; junction bases outside the gene matches: 8. From germline, CDR1 is SGHNT and CDR2 YYREEE (reference sequence). The CDR3 spans 17 residues. In DNA, the CDR3 is TGTGCCAGCAGCTTCCCATTAGGACTAGCGGGAGTCAATGAGCAGTTCTTC. This translates into CASSFPLGLAGVNEQFF. Based on the CDR3 plus reference TRBV5-4 and TRBJ2-1, the full variable domain is ETGVTQSPTHLIKTRGQQVTLRCSSQSGHNTVSWYQQALGQGPQFIFQYYREEENGRGNFPPRFSGLQFPNYSSELNVNALELDDSALYLCASSFPLGLAGVNEQFFGPGTRLTVL.

Note on this clonotype: A much larger clone differs from this one at a single base, so this may be a read error. V usage is TRBV7-8 and J usage is TRBJ1-1, with D possibly being TRBD1 (5 bases). Germline V gene data show CDR1 as SGHVS and CDR2 as FQNEAQ. The CDR3 covers 16 residues. DNA for the CDR3: TGTACCAGCAGCTTACTTGGGGGGAGTCCGAACACTGAAGCTTTCTTT. Translation gives CTSSLLGGSPNTEAFF. Together with reference TRBV7-8 and TRBJ1-1, the CDR3 gives the full variable domain: GAGVSQSPRYKVAKRGQDVALRCDPISGHVSLFWYQQALGQGPEFLTYFQNEAQLDKSGLPSDRFFAERPEGSVSTLKIQRTQQEDSAVYLCTSSLLGGSPNTEAFFGQGTRLTVV.

J is TRBJ2-7 and V is TRBV19; the D is unclear. Germline V gene data show CDR1 as LNHDA and CDR2 as SQIVND (reference sequence). Trimming took 6 bases from V and 3 from J, leaving 18 bases between them. The CDR3 totals 15 residues. The CDR3 bases are TGTGCCAGTAGCAACGGGTCGAATCCCGACTACGAGCAGTACTTC. Translated: CASSNGSNPDYEQYF.

The chain is built from TRBV18 and TRBJ1-6; D might be TRBD1 (5 bases). The CDR3 runs 16 residues. Trimming cost V 0 bases and J 4 bases, with 10 bases left between them. Per the germline V gene, CDR1 is KGHSH and CDR2 is LQKENI. The CDR3 DNA is TGTGCCAGCTCACCACCGACGGGGCCATATAATTCACCCCTCCACTTT. Protein: CASSPPTGPYNSPLHF.

This chain uses TRBV28 with TRBJ2-7; 8 bases are shared with TRBD1. The CDR3 contains 14 residues. V dropped 7 bases and J dropped 0; count of bases not matched to a gene: 5. Per the germline V gene, CDR1 is MDHEN and CDR2 is SYDVKM. The CDR3 nucleotides are TGTGCCAGCAATGTACAGGGGGGCTCCTACGAGCAGTACTTC. Amino acid sequence: CASNVQGGSYEQYF.

The J gene is TRBJ2-7, the V gene TRBV7-9; 7 bases are a match to TRBD1. The germline V gene encodes CDR1 SEHNR and CDR2 FQNEAQ (reference sequence). The CDR3 loop spans 15 amino acids. The trim removed 5 bases at V and 1 base at J, leaving 8 bases unmatched. The CDR3 here is CASSDTGESSYEQYF. CDR3 DNA: TGTGCCAGCAGCGACACAGGGGAGTCATCCTACGAGCAGTACTTC.

The table lists this clonotype with a few counts. This chain links TRBV7-3 with TRBJ2-1; D is unclear. Trimming removed 3 bases at V and 0 bases at J, with 9 bases between. The CDR3 contains 15 residues. Germline V CDR1 and CDR2: SGHTA, FQGTGA. CDR3 nucleotides: TGTGCCAGCAGCTTCTCATCGAGCTCCTACAATGAGCAGTTCTTC. Amino acids: CASSFSSSSYNEQFF. The whole variable domain, remainder taken from reference TRBV7-3 and TRBJ2-1, is GAGVSQTPSNKVTEKGKYVELRCDPISGHTALYWYRQSLGQGPEFLIYFQGTGAADDSGLPNDRFFAVRPEGSVSTLKIQRTERGDSAVYLCASSFSSSSYNEQFFGPGTRLTVL.

This clonotype has just a few counts. J is TRBJ2-2 and V is TRBV13; no firm D call. CDR3 length: 16 residues. Between the trimmed V and J ends, which lost 5 bases and 0 bases, there was a span of 13 bases. The germline V gene encodes CDR1 PRHDT and CDR2 FYEKMQ (reference sequence). CDR3 sequence (DNA): TGTGCCAGCAGCCTAAGGACCGTCGCGAACACCGGGGAGCTGTTTTTT. Amino acids: CASSLRTVANTGELFF.

Of note for this clonotype: The junction and the germline gene differ at one end; a read error may be behind it. V is TRBV18 and J is TRBJ2-7, with D uncertain. The CDR3 totals 13 residues. CDR1 is KGHSH and CDR2 is LQKENI in the germline V gene. The CDR3 spells CVSSPGLTDEQYF. The CDR3 bases are TGTGTCAGCTCGCCGGGCCTTACCGACGAGCAGTACTTC.

This clonotype was found a few times. The chain joins TRBV20-1 to TRBJ2-3; D call uncertain. The CDR3 loop spans 15 amino acids. CDR1 DFQATT and CDR2 SNEGSKA come from the germline V gene (reference sequence). V lost 3 bases and J 1 base, leaving 14 bases between the germline ends. For the CDR3, the DNA is TGCAGTGCTAGGGGTCCCACGATGGGCACAGATACGCAGTATTTT. Translated, it gives CSARGPTMGTDTQYF.

This clonotype was observed a single time. The J gene is TRBJ1-6, the V gene TRBV27; D not resolved. Trimming removed 5 bases from V and 4 bases from J, with 15 bases in between. CDR3 length: 16 amino acids. CDR1 and CDR2 from the germline V gene are MNHEY and SMNVEV (reference sequence). CDR3 region: CASSREAATYNSPLHF. The DNA for the CDR3 is TGTGCCAGCAGTCGCGAGGCAGCCACGTATAATTCACCCCTCCACTTT.

The chain couples TRBV20-1 to TRBJ1-1; D is unresolved. V lost 3 bases to trimming and J lost 7 bases, with 9 bases between them. CDR1 and CDR2 (germline): DFQATT, SNEGSKA (reference sequence). CDR3 size: 11 residues. CDR3 loop: CSARPGDEAFF. The CDR3 nucleotides are TGCAGTGCTAGGCCCGGGGATGAAGCTTTCTTT.